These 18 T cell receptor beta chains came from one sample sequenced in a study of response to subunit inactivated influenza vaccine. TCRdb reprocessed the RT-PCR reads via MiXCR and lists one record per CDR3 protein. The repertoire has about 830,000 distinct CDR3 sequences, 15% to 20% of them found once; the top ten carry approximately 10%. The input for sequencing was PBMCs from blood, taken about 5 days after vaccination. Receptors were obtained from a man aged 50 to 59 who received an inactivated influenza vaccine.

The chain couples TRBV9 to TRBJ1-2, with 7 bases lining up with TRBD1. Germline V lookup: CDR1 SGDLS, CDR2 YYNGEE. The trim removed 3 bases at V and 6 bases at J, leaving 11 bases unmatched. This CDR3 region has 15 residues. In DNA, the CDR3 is TGTGCCAGCAGCGACGGCGCACAGGGGAGTGATGGCTACACCTTC. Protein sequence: CASSDGAQGSDGYTF.

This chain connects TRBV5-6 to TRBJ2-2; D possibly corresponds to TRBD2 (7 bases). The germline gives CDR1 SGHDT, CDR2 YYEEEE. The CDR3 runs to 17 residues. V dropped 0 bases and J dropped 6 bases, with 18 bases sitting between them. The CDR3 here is CASSLAGRGRGPGELFF. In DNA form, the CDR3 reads TGTGCCAGCAGCTTGGCGGGGCGGGGGCGAGGGCCCGGGGAGCTGTTTTTT.

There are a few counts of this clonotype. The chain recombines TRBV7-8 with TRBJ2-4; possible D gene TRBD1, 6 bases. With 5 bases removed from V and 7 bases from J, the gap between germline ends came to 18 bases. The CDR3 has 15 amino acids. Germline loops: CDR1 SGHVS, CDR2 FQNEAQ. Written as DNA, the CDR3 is TGTGCCAGCAGCCCAGGGGTTCAAAGTGAGAACATTCAGTACTTC. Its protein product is CASSPGVQSENIQYF.

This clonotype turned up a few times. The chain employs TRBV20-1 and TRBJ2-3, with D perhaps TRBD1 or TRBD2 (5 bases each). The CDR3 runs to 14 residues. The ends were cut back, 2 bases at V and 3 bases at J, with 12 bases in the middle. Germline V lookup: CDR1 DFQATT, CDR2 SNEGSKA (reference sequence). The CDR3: CSARSGAGTDTQYF. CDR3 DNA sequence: TGCAGTGCTAGATCCGGGGCGGGTACAGATACGCAGTATTTT.

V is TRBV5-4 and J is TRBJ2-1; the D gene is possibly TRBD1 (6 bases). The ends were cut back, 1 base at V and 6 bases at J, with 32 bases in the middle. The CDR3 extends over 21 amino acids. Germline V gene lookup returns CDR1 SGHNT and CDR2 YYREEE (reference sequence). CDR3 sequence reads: CASSLRGLGRYFGAASNEQFF. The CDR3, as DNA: TGTGCCAGCAGCTTGAGGGGGTTGGGTCGGTACTTCGGGGCCGCTTCCAATGAGCAGTTCTTC.

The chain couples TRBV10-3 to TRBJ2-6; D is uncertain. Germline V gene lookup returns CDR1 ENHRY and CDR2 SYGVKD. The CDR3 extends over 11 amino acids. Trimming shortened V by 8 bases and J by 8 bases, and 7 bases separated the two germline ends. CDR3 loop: CAILNSNVLTF. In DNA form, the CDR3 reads TGTGCCATCCTCAATTCCAACGTCCTGACTTTC.

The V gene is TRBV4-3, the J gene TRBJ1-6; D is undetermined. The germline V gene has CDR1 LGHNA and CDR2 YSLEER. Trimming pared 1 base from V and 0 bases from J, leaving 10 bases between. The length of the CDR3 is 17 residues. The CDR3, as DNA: TGCGCCAGCAGCCAAGGGGCAGCACTCTCCTATAATTCACCCCTCCACTTT. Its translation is CASSQGAALSYNSPLHF.

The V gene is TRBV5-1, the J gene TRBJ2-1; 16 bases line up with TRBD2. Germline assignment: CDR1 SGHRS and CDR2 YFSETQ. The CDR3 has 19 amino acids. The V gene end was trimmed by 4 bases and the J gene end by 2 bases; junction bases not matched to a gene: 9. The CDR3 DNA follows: TGCGCCAGCAGCGCGGGGACTAGCGGGGGGGAGCAAGCCTACAATGAGCAGTTCTTC. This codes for CASSAGTSGGEQAYNEQFF.

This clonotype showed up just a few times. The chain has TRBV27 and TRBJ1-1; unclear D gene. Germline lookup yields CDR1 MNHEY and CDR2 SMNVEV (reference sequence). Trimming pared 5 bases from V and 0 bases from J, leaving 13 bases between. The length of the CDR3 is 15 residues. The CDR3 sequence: CASSPKTFMNTEAFF. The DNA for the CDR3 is TGTGCCAGCAGTCCAAAGACATTCATGAACACTGAAGCTTTCTTT.

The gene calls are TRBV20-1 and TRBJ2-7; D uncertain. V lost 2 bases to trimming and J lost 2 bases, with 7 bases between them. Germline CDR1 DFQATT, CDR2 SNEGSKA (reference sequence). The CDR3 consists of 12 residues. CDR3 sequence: CSARRFAYEQYF. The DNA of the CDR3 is TGCAGTGCTAGAAGGTTTGCCTACGAGCAGTACTTC.

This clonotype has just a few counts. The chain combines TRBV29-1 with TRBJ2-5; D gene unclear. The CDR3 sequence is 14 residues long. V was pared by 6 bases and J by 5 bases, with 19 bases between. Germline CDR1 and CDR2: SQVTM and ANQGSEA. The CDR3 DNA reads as TGCAGCGTCGCCCCGCGGTTGGCTCGCGAGACCCAGTACTTC. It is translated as CSVAPRLARETQYF.

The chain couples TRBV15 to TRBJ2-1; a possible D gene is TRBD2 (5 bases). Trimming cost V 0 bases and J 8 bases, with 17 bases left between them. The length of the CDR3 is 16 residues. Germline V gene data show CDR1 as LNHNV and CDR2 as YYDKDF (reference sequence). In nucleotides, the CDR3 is TGTGCCACCAGCAGAGACCCGGGATTAACGGGCGATGAGCAGTTCTTC. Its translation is CATSRDPGLTGDEQFF.

CDR3 in DNA: TGTGCCAGCAGTGTTAGTAGAGACGAGCAGTACTTC. Encoded protein: CASSVSRDEQYF. The J gene is TRBJ2-7, the V gene TRBV2; D not certain. V was cut by 4 bases and J by 5 bases, with 9 bases left in between. The CDR3 runs 12 residues. In germline, CDR1 is SNHLY, CDR2 FYNNEI. Full variable domain (remainder filled in from reference TRBV2 and TRBJ2-7): EPEVTQTPSHQVTQMGQEVILRCVPISNHLYFYWYRQILGQKVEFLVSFYNNEISEKSEIFDDQFSVERPDGSNFTLKIRSTKLEDSAMYFCASSVSRDEQYFGPGTRLTVT.

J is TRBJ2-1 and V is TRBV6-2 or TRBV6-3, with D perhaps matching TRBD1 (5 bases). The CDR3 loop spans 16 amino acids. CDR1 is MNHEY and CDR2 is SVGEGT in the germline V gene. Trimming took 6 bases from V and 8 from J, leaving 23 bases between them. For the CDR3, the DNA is TGTGCCAGCAGACATTCTCGCCTTTTGGGGCGGTATGAGCAGTTCTTC. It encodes CASRHSRLLGRYEQFF.

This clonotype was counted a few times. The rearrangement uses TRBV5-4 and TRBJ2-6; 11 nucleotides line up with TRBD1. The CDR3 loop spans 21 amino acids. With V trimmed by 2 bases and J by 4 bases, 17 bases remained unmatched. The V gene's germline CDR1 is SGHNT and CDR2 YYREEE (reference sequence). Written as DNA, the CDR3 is TGTGCCAGCAGCTTCGCTGGGACAGGGGGATCTGTATCGCAAGGGGCCAACGTCCTGACTTTC. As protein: CASSFAGTGGSVSQGANVLTF.

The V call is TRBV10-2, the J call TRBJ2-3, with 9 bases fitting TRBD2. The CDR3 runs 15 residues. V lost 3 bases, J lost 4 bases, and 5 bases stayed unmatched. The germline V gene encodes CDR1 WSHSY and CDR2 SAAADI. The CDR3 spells CASSEVSGGADTQYF. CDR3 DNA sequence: TGCGCCAGCAGTGAAGTTAGCGGGGGTGCAGATACGCAGTATTTT.

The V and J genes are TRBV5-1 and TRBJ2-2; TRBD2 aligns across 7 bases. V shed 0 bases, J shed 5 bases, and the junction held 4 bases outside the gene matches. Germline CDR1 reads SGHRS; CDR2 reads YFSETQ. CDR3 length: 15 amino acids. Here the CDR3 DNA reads TGCGCCAGCAGCTTGGCGGTTAGCGGGACCGGGGAGCTGTTTTTT. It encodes CASSLAVSGTGELFF.

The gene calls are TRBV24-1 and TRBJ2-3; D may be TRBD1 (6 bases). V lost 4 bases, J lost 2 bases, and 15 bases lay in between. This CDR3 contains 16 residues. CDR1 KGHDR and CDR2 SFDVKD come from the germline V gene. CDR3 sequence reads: CATSEGADRATDTQYF. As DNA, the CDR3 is TGTGCCACCAGTGAGGGGGCGGACAGAGCCACAGATACGCAGTATTTT.